This TCR beta chain comes out of a study of blood T cells in healthy people across ages. Overall study context: For every two T cells, template switching captured about one barcoded beta molecule.

CDR3 length equals 11 residues. V lost 4 bases, J lost 6 bases, and 5 bases lay in between. CDR1 SGDLS and CDR2 YYNGEE come from the germline V gene. This clonotype was counted at least ten times. What it recognizes is unknown. Together with a sample-barcoded 5' primer, a J-beta primer mix was included in a second PCR lasting about 6 to 11 cycles. Using its own MiXCR run on the 5' RACE reads, TCRdb lists one record per CDR3 protein. The sample consists of 1.5 million to 2 million distinct CDR3 sequences, roughly 30% of them appearing once. Study-wide points: Investigators treated diversity estimates from one million T cells as underestimates.

The receptor's source is a woman younger than 45 in good health. Sequencing input: blood. This chain links TRBV9 with TRBJ2-1; unclear D gene. CDR3 in amino acids: CASSTTNEQFF. In DNA form, the CDR3 reads TGTGCCAGCAGCACCACCAATGAGCAGTTCTTC.